This T cell receptor (beta chain) was captured in a study of OX40 agonist ivuxolimab in advanced cancers. Study-wide context: Anti-PD-1, anti-PD-L1 or anti-CTLA-4 therapy given earlier was allowed, and 40% had some.

CDR3 length: 14 amino acids. V shed 0 bases and J shed 6 bases, with 9 bases lying between them. Germline CDR1 SGDLS, CDR2 YYNGEE. Only in-frame clones appear in the TCRdb table, and some are missing; sequencing was by immunoSEQ multiplex PCR. The table has about 92,000 clones, roughly 90% seen once; the top ten hold more than 0.25%. The study's findings and limits: No determination was made of the antigen specificity of the expanded peripheral T cells. Also present in some nonresponders was a low level of normalized T-cell clonal expansion. Within 6 weeks, CD4+ and CD8+ blood T cells expanded clonally at 0.1 to 3.0 mg/kg.

A word on this clone: Its antigen is undetermined.

This chain uses TRBV9 with TRBJ2-2; unclear D gene. The input for sequencing was CD4+ or CD8+ T cells sorted from blood, taken in a trial of the OX40 agonist ivuxolimab. This clonotype was obtained from an adult with an advanced solid tumor such as melanoma, head and neck, liver or kidney cancer. The DNA of the CDR3 is TGTGCCAGCAGCGTAGGAGAAAGGCCCGGGGAGCTGTTTTTT. It codes for CASSVGERPGELFF.